This T cell receptor beta chain was retrieved from a study of radiotherapy plus CTLA-4 blockade in lung cancer. Study-wide context: There were objective responses in 18% of patients, and about 31% had disease control. General study points: According to reports, early shifts in blood T cell clones, alongside interferon-beta, forecast response most accurately.

The repertoire was sequenced with immunoSEQ multiplex PCR; TCRdb's copy has only in-frame clones and lacks some. The sample carries 40,000 to 45,000 clones, roughly two thirds recorded once. V gave up 6 bases and J gave up 4 bases; unmatched junction bases: 7. The CDR3 runs 15 residues. Per germline, CDR1 MNHNS and CDR2 SASEGT. With regard to this clone: Its antigen remains unknown.

The source is a human donor with non-small cell lung cancer who had a partial response to radiotherapy plus ipilimumab. The sequenced sample was peripheral blood, obtained from a patient treated with radiotherapy plus ipilimumab. The rearrangement uses TRBV6-1 and TRBJ1-5; 9 bases are a match to TRBD1. CDR3 in amino acids: CASRGGTGSNQPQHF. As DNA, the CDR3 is TGTGCCAGCAGAGGTGGGACAGGGTCGAATCAGCCCCAGCATTTT.